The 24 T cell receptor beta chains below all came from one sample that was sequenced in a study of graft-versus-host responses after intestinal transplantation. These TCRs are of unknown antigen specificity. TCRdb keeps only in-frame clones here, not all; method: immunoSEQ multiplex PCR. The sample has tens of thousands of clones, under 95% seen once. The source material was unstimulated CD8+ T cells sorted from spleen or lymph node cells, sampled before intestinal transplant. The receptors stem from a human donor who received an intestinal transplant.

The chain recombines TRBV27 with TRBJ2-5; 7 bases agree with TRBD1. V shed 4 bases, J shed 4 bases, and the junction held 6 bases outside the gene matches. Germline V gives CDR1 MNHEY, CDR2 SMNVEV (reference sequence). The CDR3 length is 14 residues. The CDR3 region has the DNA TGTGCCAGCAGTTGGGGACAGTCAGTAGAGACCCAGTACTTC. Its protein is CASSWGQSVETQYF.

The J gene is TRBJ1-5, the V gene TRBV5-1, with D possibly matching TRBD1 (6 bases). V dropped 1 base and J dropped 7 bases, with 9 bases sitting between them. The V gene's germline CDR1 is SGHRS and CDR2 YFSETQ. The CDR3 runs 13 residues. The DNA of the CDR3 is TGCGCCAGCAGCTTGAGGGGGAACCAGCCCCAGCATTTT. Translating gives CASSLRGNQPQHF. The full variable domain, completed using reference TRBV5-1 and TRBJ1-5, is KAGVTQTPRYLIKTRGQQVTLSCSPISGHRSVSWYQQTPGQGLQFLFEYFSETQRNKGNFPGRFSGRQFSNSRSEMNVSTLELGDSALYLCASSLRGNQPQHFGDGTRLSIL.

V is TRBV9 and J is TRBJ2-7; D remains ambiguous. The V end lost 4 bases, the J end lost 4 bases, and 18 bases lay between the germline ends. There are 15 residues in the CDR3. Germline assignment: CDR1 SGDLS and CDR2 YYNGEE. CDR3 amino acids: CASSYKDREVYEQYF. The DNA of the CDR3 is TGTGCCAGCAGCTACAAAGACCGAGAGGTGTACGAGCAGTACTTC.

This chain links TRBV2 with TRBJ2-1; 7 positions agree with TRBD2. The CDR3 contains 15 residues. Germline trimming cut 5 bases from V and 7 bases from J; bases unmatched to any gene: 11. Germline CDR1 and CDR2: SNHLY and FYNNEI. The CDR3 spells CASSRYLGLVNEQFF. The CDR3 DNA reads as TGTGCCAGCAGTCGATACCTCGGACTAGTTAATGAGCAGTTCTTC. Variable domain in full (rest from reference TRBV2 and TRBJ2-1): EPEVTQTPSHQVTQMGQEVILRCVPISNHLYFYWYRQILGQKVEFLVSFYNNEISEKSEIFDDQFSVERPDGSNFTLKIRSTKLEDSAMYFCASSRYLGLVNEQFFGPGTRLTVL.

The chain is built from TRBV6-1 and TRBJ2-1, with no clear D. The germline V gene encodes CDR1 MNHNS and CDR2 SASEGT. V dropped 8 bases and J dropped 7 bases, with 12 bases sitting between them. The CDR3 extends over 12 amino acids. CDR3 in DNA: TGTGCCAGCGGCGGTATAGGGAATGAGCAGTTCTTC. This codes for CASGGIGNEQFF.

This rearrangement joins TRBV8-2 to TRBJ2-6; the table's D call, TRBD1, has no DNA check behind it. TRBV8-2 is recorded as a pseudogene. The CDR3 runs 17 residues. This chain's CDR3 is CGIQPKITQSRANVLTF. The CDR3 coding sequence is TGTGGCATCCAACCAAAGATAACACAAAGTCGGGCCAACGTCCTGACTTTC.

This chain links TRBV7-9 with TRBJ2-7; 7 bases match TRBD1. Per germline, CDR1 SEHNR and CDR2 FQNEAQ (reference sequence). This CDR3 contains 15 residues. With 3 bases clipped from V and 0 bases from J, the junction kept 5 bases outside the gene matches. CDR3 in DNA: TGTGCCAGCAGCTTCGATGGGGACAGCTCCTACGAGCAGTACTTC. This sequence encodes CASSFDGDSSYEQYF.

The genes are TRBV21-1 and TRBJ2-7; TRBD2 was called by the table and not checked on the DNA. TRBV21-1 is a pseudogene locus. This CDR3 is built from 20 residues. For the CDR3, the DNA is TGTGCCAGCAGCAAAGGGGAGGATGAGTCGGGGGAGTTGGGCTCCTACGAGCAGTACTTC. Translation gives CASSKGEDESGELGSYEQYF.

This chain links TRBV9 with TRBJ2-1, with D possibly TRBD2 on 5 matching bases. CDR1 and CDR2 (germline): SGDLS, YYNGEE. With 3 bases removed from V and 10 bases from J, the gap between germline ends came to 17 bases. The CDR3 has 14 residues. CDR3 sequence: CASSGGTPWEEQFF. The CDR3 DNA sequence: TGTGCCAGCAGCGGCGGCACCCCCTGGGAGGAGCAGTTCTTC.

CDR3 amino acids: CASSLGSPGELFF. DNA of the CDR3: TGTGCCAGCAGCTTGGGTAGTCCCGGGGAGCTGTTTTTT. This sequence joins TRBV5-4 and TRBJ2-2, with D unclear. The CDR3 runs to 13 residues. Trimming removed 0 bases from V and 6 bases from J, with 6 bases in between. Germline V lookup: CDR1 SGHNT, CDR2 YYREEE (reference sequence).

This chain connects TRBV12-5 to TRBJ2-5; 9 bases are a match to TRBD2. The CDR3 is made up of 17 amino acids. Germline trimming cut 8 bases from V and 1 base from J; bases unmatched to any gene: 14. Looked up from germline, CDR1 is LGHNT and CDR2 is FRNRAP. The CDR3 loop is CASFRAGGSWGQETQYF. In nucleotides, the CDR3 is TGTGCTAGTTTCCGCGCGGGAGGGAGTTGGGGCCAAGAGACCCAGTACTTC.

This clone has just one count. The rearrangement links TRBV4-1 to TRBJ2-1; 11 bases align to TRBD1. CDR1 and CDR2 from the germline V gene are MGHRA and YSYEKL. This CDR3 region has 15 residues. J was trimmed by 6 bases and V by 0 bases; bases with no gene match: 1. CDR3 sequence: CASSQDGTGGNEQFF. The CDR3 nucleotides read TGCGCCAGCAGCCAAGATGGGACAGGGGGCAATGAGCAGTTCTTC.

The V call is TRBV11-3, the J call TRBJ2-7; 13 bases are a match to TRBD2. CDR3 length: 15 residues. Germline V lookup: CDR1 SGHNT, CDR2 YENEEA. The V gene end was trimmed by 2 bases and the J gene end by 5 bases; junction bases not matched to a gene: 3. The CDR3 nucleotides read TGTGCCAGCAGCTTATCCGGACTAGCGGGAGACGAGCAGTACTTC. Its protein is CASSLSGLAGDEQYF.

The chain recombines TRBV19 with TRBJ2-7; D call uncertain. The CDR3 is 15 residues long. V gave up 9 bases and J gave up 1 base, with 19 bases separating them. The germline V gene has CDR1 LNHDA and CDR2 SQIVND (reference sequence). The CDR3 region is CASSYIPGDSYEQYF. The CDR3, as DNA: TGTGCCAGCAGTTATATCCCTGGAGATTCCTACGAGCAGTACTTC.

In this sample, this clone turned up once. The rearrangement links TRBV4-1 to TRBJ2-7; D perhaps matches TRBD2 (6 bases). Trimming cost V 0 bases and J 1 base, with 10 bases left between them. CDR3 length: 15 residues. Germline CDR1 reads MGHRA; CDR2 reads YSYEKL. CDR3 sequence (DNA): TGCGCCAGCAGCCAAGATCTAGCGACGTCCTACGAGCAGTACTTC. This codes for CASSQDLATSYEQYF.

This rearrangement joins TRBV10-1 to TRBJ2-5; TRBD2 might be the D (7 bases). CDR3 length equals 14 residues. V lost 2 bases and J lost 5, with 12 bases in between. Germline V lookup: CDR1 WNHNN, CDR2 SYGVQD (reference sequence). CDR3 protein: CASSERGAEETQYF. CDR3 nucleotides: TGCGCCAGCAGTGAGCGGGGGGCGGAGGAGACCCAGTACTTC.

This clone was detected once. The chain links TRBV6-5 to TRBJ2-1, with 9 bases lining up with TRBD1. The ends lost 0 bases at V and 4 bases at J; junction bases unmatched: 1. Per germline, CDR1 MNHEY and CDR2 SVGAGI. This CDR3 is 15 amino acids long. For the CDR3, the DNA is TGTGCCAGCAGTTACTCGGGGACAGGGTACAATGAGCAGTTCTTC. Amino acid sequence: CASSYSGTGYNEQFF.

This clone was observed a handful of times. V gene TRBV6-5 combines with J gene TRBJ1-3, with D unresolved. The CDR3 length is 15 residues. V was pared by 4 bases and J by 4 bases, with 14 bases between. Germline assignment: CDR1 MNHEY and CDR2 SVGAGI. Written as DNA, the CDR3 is TGTGCCAGCAGTTTCAGCTTAACACCCGGAAACACCATATATTTT. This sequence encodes CASSFSLTPGNTIYF.

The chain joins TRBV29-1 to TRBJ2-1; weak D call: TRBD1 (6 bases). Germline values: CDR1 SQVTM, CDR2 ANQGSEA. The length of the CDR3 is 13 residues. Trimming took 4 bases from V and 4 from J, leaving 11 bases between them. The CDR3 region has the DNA TGCAGCGTTGCCAGGGGTTTGTACAATGAGCAGTTCTTC. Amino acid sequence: CSVARGLYNEQFF.

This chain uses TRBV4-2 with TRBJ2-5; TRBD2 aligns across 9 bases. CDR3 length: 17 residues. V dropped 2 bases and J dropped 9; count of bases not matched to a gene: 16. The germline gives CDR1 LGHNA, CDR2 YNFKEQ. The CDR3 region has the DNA TGTGCCAGCAGCCAATTCGATGGAGGACTAGCGAGGGTTGCCCAGTACTTC. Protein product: CASSQFDGGLARVAQYF.

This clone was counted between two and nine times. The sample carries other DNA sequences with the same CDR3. The chain's CDR3 is CASSERGGEETQYF. The CDR3 DNA reads TGTGCCAGCAGTGAACGGGGCGGGGAGGAGACCCAGTACTTC. The chain links TRBV25-1 to TRBJ2-5, with a weak D call TRBD2 (6 bases). The germline V gene encodes CDR1 MGHDK and CDR2 SYGVNS. The V end lost 2 bases, the J end lost 5 bases, and 12 bases lay between the germline ends. The CDR3 has 14 amino acids.

CDR3 residues: CASSFLGQGMYEQYF. The CDR3 DNA reads TGTGCCAGCAGTTTTTTGGGACAGGGGATGTACGAGCAGTACTTC. This chain links TRBV27 with TRBJ2-5, with 10 nucleotides matching TRBD1. The J call is uncertain, as TRBJ2-7 better fits the DNA end. The CDR3 consists of 15 residues. The germline gives CDR1 MNHEY, CDR2 SMNVEV (reference sequence).

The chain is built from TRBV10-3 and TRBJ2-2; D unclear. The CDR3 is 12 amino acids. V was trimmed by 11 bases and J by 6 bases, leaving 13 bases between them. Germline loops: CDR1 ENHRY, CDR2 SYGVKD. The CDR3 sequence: CAVKEFPGELFF. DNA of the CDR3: TGTGCCGTCAAAGAGTTTCCCGGGGAGCTGTTTTTT.

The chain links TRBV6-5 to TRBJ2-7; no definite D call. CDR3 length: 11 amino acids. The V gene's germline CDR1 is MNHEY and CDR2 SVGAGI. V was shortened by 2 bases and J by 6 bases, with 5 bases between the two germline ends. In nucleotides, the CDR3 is TGTGCCAGCAGTTACGGGTCCGAGCAGTACTTC. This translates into CASSYGSEQYF.